Listed below are T cell receptor beta chains from one sample, sequenced in a study of T-cell reconstitution after alpha-beta-depleted transplantation in children. TCRdb analysed the PCR reads with MiXCR anew, one entry per CDR3 protein. The table records about 900,000 distinct CDR3 sequences, about 31% of them present only once. The material sequenced was PBMCs, mostly from graft donor cells, taken 360 days after TCRalphabeta/CD19-depleted stem cell transplant. Receptors were obtained from a boy in the first two years of life who had a stem cell transplant for SCID, so the T cells may come from the graft donor. The conserved cysteine and the conserved F or W are not part of the CDR3 here. Each record gives: V gene, CDR3 length, CDR3 protein.

TRBV27 | 15 | ASTSRRRSRRGTEAF
TRBV5-1 | 11 | ASARGAYNEQF
TRBV12-2 | 14 | ASRLAGTVHTDTQY
TRBV4-1 | 15 | ASSRFQGLVIGNEQF
TRBV12-3/TRBV12-4 | 9 | ASSHLGEQF
TRBV2 | 18 | ASSEALHEALGQGHHEQF
TRBV7-9 | 15 | ASSLVGGLTSTDTQY
TRBV29-1 | 9 | SVATVYGYT
TRBV2 | 13 | ASRVAGGAYNEQF
TRBV12-3/TRBV12-4 | 14 | ASSRLGQGAGNTIY
TRBV6-1 | 15 | ASSPSVAGTSTDTQY
TRBV5-1 | 15 | ASRTGTGDLSGNTIY
TRBV10-3 | 13 | AIRSGGIHTDTQY
TRBV20-1 | 14 | SARYGTETSTDTQY
TRBV12-3/TRBV12-4 | 14 | ASSLVPPPSYNEQF
TRBV21-1 | 12 | ASSKGPGVNGYT
TRBV20-1 | 12 | SARSPVGVNEQY
TRBV15 | 15 | ATSRDPYGTGAEEQY
TRBV7-9 | 13 | ASSFARGSSYEQY
TRBV29-1 | 12 | SVSFRGPRETQY
TRBV29-1 | 12 | SVLSLQSSYEQY
TRBV12-3/TRBV12-4 | 14 | ASSSQQVGSGNTIY
TRBV7-2 | 13 | ASSRLAGSLYEQY
TRBV4-1 | 12 | ASSHWTGNYGYT
TRBV4-1 | 13 | ASTPRGLAGEEQF
TRBV6-5 | 13 | ASSYSTSGGVTQY
TRBV7-8 | 15 | ASSLRRTSGGAYEQY
TRBV4-1 | 15 | ASSRRGEGQVNTEAF
TRBV29-1 | 16 | SARAGREKSLAKNIQY
TRBV20-1 | 11 | SASWDLVGEQY
TRBV10-3 | 12 | AIKGDRAGTEAF
TRBV27 | 12 | ASSLSTRAYEQY
TRBV4-3 | 12 | ASSPNGPNSPLH
TRBV15 | 13 | ATSRDQGRITEAF
TRBV9 | 12 | ASSAGTSADTQY
TRBV4-3 | 12 | ASSNQGGAYEQY
TRBV20-1 | 12 | SAREGLAKNIQY
TRBV15 | 14 | ATERRAAGTAGELF
TRBV20-1 | 14 | SARDLAGANTDTQY
TRBV28 | 12 | ASTPTPGSQPQH
TRBV19 | 11 | ASTPRSGQPQH
TRBV5-1 | 12 | ASSLVGRGTEAF